The T cell receptor (beta chain) under discussion was sequenced for a study of cytomegalovirus exposure and HLA in healthy donors. Study-wide points: A later analysis found common viral pathogens apparently linked to several of the most significant clusters. A prior analysis recorded that most TCR beta V segments were productive about 87% or about 30% of the time.

As concerns this clone: The target antigen is unknown.

Germline assignment: CDR1 GTSNPN and CDR2 SVGIG (reference sequence). V was clipped by 1 base and J by 5 bases; unmatched bases: 7. This CDR3 contains 14 residues. Primers for the PCR totalled 60 Vbeta and 13 Jbeta. Produced via immunoSEQ multiplex PCR; TCRdb's table is partial and in-frame only. The sample shows about 140,000 clones, roughly 80% of them seen only once. Sequenced input: PBMCs. The clonotype comes from a female donor in good health and CMV-seronegative. V gene TRBV30 combines with J gene TRBJ2-7; 8 nucleotides line up with TRBD1. This CDR3 is CAWSEGQVSNEQYF. Here the CDR3 DNA reads TGTGCCTGGAGTGAGGGACAGGTTAGCAACGAGCAGTACTTC.